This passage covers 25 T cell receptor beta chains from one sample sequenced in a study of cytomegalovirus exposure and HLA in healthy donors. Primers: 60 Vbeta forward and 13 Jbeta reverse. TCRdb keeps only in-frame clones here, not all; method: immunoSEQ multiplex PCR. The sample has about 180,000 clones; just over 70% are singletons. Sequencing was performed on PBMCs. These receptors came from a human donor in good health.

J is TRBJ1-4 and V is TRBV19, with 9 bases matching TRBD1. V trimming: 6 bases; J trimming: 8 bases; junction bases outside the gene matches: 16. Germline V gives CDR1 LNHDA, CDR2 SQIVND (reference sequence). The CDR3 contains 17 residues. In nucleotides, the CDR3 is TGTGCCAGTAGGGCCGGGACAGGGATTCCTTCGGGAGAAAAACTGTTTTTT. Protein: CASRAGTGIPSGEKLFF.

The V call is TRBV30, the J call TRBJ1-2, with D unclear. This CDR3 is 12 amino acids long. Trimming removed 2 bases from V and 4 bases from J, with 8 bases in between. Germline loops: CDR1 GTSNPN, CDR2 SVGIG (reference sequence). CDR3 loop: CAWSPNTYGYTF. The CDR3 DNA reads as TGTGCCTGGAGTCCCAACACCTATGGCTACACCTTC.

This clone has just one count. The CDR3 bases are TGTGCCAGCAGCAAAAGAGGGGGCGGGGATGGCTACACCTTC. Protein product: CASSKRGGGDGYTF. The chain has TRBV21-1 and TRBJ1-2; the DNA was not used to check the table's D call, TRBD1. TRBV21-1 is a pseudogene. The CDR3 loop spans 14 amino acids.

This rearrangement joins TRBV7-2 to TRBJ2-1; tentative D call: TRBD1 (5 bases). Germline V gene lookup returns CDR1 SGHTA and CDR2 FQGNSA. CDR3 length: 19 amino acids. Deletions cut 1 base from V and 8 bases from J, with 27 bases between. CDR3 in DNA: TGTGCCAGCAGCTTAGGGGTTTGGGGCGCCCTACCCCCATCGGATGAGCAGTTCTTC. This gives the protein CASSLGVWGALPPSDEQFF. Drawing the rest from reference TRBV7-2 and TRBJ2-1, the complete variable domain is GAGVSQSPSNKVTEKGKDVELRCDPISGHTALYWYRQSLGQGLEFLIYFQGNSAPDKSGLPSDRFSAERTGGSVSTLTIQRTQQEDSAVYLCASSLGVWGALPPSDEQFFGPGTRLTVL.

CDR3 sequence (DNA): TGTGCCAGCAGTCCTAGCGGGGGGCGACTCAATGAGCAGTTCTTC. Its translation is CASSPSGGRLNEQFF. The V and J genes are TRBV11-2 and TRBJ2-1; 11 bases map to TRBD2. V dropped 6 bases and J dropped 6; count of bases not matched to a gene: 7. Germline V gives CDR1 SGHAT, CDR2 FQNNGV. The CDR3 loop spans 15 amino acids.

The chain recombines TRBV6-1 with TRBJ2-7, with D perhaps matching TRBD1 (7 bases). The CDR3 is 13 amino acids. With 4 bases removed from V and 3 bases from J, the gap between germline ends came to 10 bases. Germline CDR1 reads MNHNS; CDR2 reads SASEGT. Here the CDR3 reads CASSAQGGYEQYF. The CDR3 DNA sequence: TGTGCCAGCAGTGCCCAGGGGGGCTACGAGCAGTACTTC.

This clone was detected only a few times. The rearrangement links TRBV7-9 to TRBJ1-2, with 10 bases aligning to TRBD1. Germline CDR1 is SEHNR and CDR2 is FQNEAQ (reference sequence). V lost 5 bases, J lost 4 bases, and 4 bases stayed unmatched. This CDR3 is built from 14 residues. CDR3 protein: CASSPGQGLYGYTF. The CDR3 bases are TGTGCCAGCAGCCCGGGACAGGGGCTCTATGGCTACACCTTC.

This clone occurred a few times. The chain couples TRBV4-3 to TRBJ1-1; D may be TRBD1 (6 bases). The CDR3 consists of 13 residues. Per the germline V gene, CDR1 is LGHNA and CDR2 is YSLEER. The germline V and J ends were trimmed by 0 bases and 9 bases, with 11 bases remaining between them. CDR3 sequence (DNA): TGCGCCAGCAGCCAAGACTACAGGGCTCAAGCTTTCTTT. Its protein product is CASSQDYRAQAFF.

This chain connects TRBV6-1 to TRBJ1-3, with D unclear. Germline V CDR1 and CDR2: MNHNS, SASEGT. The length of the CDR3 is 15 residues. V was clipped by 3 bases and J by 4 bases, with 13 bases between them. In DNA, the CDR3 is TGTGCCAGCAGTGAGATGCTGGGGAGCGGAAACACCATATATTTT. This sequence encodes CASSEMLGSGNTIYF.

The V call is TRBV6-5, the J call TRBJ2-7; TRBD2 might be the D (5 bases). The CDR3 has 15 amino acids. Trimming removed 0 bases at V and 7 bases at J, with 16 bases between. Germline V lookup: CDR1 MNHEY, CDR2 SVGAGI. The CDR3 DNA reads TGTGCCAGCAGTTACTCGGGAACGGGCAGAGGGGAGCAGTACTTC. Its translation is CASSYSGTGRGEQYF.

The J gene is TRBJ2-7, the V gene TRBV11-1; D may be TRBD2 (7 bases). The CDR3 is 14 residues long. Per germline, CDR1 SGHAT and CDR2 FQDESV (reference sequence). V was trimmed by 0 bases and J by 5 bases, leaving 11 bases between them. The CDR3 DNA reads TGTGCCAGCAGCTTAGCGGGGGGGCCACACGAGCAGTACTTC. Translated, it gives CASSLAGGPHEQYF.

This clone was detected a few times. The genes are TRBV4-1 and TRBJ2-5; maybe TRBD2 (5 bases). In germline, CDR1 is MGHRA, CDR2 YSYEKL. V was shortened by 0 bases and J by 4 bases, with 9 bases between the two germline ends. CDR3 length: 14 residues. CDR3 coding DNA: TGCGCCAGCAGCCAAGATTGGCGGGTAGAGACCCAGTACTTC. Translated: CASSQDWRVETQYF.

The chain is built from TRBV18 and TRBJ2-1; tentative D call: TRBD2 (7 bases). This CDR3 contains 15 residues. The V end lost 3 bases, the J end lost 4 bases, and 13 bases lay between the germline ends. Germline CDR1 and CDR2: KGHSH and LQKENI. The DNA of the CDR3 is TGTGCCAGCTCACCCCCTGGGGGGGCGTACAATGAGCAGTTCTTC. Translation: CASSPPGGAYNEQFF.

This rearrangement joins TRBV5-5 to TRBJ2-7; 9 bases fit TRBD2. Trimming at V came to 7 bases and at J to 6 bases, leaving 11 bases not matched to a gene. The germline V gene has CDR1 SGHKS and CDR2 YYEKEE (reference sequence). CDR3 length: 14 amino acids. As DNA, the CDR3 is TGTGCCAGCTTCCTGGGCCTAGCGGGGATCGAGCAGTACTTC. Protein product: CASFLGLAGIEQYF.

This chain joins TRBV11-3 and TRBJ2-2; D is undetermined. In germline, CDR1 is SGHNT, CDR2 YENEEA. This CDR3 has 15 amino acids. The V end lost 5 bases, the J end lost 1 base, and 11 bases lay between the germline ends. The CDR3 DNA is TGTGCCAGCAGCCCACCAGGAATGAACACCGGGGAGCTGTTTTTT. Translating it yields CASSPPGMNTGELFF.

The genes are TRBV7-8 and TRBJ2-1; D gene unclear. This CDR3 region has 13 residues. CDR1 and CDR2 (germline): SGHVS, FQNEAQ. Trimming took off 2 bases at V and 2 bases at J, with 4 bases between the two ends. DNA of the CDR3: TGTGCCAGCAGCTTATCCACCTACAATGAGCAGTTCTTC. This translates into CASSLSTYNEQFF.

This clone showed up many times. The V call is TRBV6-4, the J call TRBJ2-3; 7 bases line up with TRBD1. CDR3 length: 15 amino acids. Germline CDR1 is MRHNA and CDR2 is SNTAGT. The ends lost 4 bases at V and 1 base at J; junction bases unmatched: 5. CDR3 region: CASSGGQGGTDTQYF. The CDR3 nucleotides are TGTGCCAGCAGTGGAGGGCAGGGGGGCACAGATACGCAGTATTTT.

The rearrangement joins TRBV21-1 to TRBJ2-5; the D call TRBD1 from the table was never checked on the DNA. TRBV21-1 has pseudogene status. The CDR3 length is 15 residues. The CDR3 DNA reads TGTGCCAGCAGCAAAGTTTACAGGGGGTTGGAGACCCAGTACTTC. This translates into CASSKVYRGLETQYF.

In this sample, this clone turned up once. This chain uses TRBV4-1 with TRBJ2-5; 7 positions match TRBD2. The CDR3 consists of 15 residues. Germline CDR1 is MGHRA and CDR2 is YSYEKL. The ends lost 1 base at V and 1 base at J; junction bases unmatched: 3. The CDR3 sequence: CASSQGSSGQETQYF. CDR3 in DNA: TGCGCCAGCAGCCAAGGGTCTAGCGGCCAAGAGACCCAGTACTTC.

CDR3 amino acids: CASSAGERVETQYF. The CDR3 DNA reads as TGTGCCAGCAGCGCGGGGGAACGGGTAGAGACCCAGTACTTC. The genes are TRBV9 and TRBJ2-5; tentatively, D is TRBD2 (6 bases). The CDR3 runs 14 residues. V was clipped by 3 bases and J by 4 bases, with 13 bases between them. The germline V gene encodes CDR1 SGDLS and CDR2 YYNGEE. The full variable domain, completed using reference TRBV9 and TRBJ2-5, is DSGVTQTPKHLITATGQRVTLRCSPRSGDLSVYWYQQSLDQGLQFLIQYYNGEERAKGNILERFSAQQFPDLHSELNLSSLELGDSALYFCASSAGERVETQYFGPGTRLLVL.

The CDR3 protein is CASRQDSSTNEKLFF. The DNA for the CDR3 is TGTGCCAGCAGGCAGGACAGCTCAACTAATGAAAAACTGTTTTTT. The chain is built from TRBV6-5 and TRBJ1-4; a possible D gene is TRBD1 (6 bases). The V end lost 6 bases, the J end lost 0 bases, and 11 bases lay between the germline ends. Germline lookup yields CDR1 MNHEY and CDR2 SVGAGI. The CDR3 spans 15 residues.

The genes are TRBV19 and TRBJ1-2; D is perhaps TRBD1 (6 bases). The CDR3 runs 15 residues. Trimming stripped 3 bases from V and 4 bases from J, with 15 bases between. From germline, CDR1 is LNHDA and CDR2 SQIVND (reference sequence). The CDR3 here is CASSIPAGDVYGYTF. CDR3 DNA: TGTGCCAGTAGTATCCCCGCAGGGGATGTCTATGGCTACACCTTC.

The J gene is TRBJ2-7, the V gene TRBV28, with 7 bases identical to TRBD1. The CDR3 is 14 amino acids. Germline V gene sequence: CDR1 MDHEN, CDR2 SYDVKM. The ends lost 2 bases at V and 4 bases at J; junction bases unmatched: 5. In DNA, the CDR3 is TGTGCCAGCAGTTTAGGACAGGTGAATTACGAGCAGTACTTC. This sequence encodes CASSLGQVNYEQYF. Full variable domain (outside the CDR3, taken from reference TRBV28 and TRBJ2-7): DVKVTQSSRYLVKRTGEKVFLECVQDMDHENMFWYRQDPGLGLRLIYFSYDVKMKEKGDIPEGYSVSREKKERFSLILESASTNQTSMYLCASSLGQVNYEQYFGPGTRLTVT.

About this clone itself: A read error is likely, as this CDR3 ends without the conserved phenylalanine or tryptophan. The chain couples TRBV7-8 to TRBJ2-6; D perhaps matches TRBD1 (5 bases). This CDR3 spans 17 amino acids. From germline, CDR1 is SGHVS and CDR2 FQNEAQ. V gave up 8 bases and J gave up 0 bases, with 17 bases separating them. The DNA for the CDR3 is TGTGCCAGCTATAGAAGCAGGGTATACTCTGGGGCCAACGTCCTGACTCTC. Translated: CASYRSRVYSGANVLTL.

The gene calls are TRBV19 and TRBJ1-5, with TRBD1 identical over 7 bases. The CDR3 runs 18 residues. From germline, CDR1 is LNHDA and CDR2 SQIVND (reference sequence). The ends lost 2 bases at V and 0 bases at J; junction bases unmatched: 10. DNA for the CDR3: TGTGCCAGTAGTATAACGGGACAGTGGGAATATAGCAATCAGCCCCAGCATTTT. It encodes CASSITGQWEYSNQPQHF. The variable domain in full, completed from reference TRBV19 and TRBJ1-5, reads DGGITQSPKYLFRKEGQNVTLSCEQNLNHDAMYWYRQDPGQGLRLIYYSQIVNDFQKGDIAEGYSVSREKKESFPLTVTSAQKNPTAFYLCASSITGQWEYSNQPQHFGDGTRLSIL.